This record concerns one T cell receptor beta chain sequence. The antigen remains unidentified. This specimen comes from a study of T cells after posttransplantation cyclophosphamide. Findings and caveats of the study: Donor CD8+ memory clones often dominated recipient blood repertoires at later times. Tissue-infiltrating T cells from skin or gut overlapped little with blood T cells.

On the day of bone marrow donation, the related graft donor provided peripheral blood. Repertoires were generated with immunoSEQ multiplex PCR, while TCRdb's copy carries only in-frame clones and drops some. Sampling found under 40,000 clones, none seen once. Germline trimming cut 0 bases from V and 5 bases from J; bases unmatched to any gene: 4. CDR1 SGHKS and CDR2 YYEKEE come from the germline V gene (reference sequence). This CDR3 is 14 amino acids long. Sequences were obtained from PBMCs. This sequence was found in a woman in her forties or fifties in good health and a related stem cell transplant donor. V usage is TRBV5-5 and J usage is TRBJ1-1; 7 bases line up with TRBD1. This CDR3 is CASSLEGAGTEAFF. The CDR3 DNA is TGTGCCAGCAGCTTGGAGGGGGCGGGGACTGAAGCTTTCTTT. Looking up the rest from reference TRBV5-5 and TRBJ1-1 gives the full variable domain: DAGVTQSPTHLIKTRGQQVTLRCSPISGHKSVSWYQQVLGQGPQFIFQYYEKEERGRGNFPDRFSARQFPNYSSELNVNALLLGDSALYLCASSLEGAGTEAFFGQGTRLTVV.